This T cell receptor (beta chain) was recorded in a study of cytomegalovirus exposure and HLA in healthy donors. Turning to the study itself: An early data release held 80 million or so unique TCRs from HLA-typed donors. Researchers found that approximately 80% of 350 to 500 genotyped donors fell within the Caucasian-associated ancestry cluster. Study-level findings and limits: When presence/absence was analysed, sequencing depth was taken to be roughly uniform across donors. Available immune exposure information was restricted to CMV serostatus only.

The PCR employed 60 Vbeta primers together with 13 Jbeta primers. Method: immunoSEQ multiplex PCR; TCRdb's copy keeps in-frame clones and lacks some. The sample's table shows 120,000 to 150,000 clones. Notes on this clone: Its antigen remains unknown.

The length of the CDR3 is 16 residues. Germline-derived CDR1 and CDR2 are SGHAT and FQNNGV. J was trimmed by 9 bases and V by 2 bases; bases with no gene match: 8. The chain recombines TRBV11-2 with TRBJ2-1, with 12 bases matching TRBD2. The sample was PBMCs. This clonotype was sampled from a woman aged 18-35 years in good health and CMV-seronegative. The CDR3 nucleotides are TGTGCCAGCAGCTTAACGGGACTAGCGGGTGTCGGTGAGCAGTTCTTC. Amino acids: CASSLTGLAGVGEQFF.